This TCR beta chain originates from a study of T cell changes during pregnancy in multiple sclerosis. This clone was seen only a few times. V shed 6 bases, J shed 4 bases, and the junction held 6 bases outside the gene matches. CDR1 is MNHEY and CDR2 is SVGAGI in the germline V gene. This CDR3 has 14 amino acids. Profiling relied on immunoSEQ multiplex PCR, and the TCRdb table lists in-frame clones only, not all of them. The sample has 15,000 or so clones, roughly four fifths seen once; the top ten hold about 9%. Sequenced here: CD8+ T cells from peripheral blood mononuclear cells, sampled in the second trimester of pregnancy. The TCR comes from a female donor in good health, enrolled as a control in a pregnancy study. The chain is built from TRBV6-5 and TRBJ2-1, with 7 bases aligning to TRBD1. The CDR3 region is CASSWGQFYNEQFF. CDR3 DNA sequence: TGTGCCAGCAGCTGGGGACAGTTTTACAATGAGCAGTTCTTC.